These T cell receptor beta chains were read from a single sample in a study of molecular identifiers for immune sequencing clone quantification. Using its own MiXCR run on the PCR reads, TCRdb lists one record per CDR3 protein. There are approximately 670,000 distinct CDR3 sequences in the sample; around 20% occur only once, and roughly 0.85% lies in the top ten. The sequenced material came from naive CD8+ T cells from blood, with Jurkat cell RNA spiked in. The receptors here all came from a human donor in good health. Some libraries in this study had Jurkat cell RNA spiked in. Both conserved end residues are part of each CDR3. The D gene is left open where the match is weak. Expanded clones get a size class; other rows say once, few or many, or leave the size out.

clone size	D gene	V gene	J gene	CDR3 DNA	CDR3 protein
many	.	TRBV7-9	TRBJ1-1	TGTGCCAGCAGATCTCAGGGCCCTGAAGCTTTCTTT	CASRSQGPEAFF
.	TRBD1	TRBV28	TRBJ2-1	TGTGCCAGCAGTTCCCCCATGGGACAGGGGCCGTACAGTGAGCAGTTCTTC	CASSSPMGQGPYSEQFF
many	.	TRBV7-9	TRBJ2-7	TGTGCCAGCAGCTTAAGGGACAAAGCCGCCTACGAGCAGTACTTC	CASSLRDKAAYEQYF
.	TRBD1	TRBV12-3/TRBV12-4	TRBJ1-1	TGTGCCGGCAGCCCAGGGGGCGCTGGGGCTTTCTTT	CAGSPGGAGAFF
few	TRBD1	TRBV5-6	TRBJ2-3	TGTGCCAGCACCTCAGACAGGGATGTCCCCGATACGCAGTATTTT	CASTSDRDVPDTQYF
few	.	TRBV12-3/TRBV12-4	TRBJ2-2	TGTGCCACCCTCGGGCAGGCTATCGGGGAGCTGTTTTTT	CATLGQAIGELFF
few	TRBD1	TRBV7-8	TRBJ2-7	TGTGCCAGCAGCTTAGTCGGACAGGGGTCTCTGTACGAGCAGTACTTC	CASSLVGQGSLYEQYF
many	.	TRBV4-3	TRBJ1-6	TGCGCCAGCAGCCAAGATCTCCAGGGGCCCAGATCCTATAATTCACCCCTCCACTTT	CASSQDLQGPRSYNSPLHF
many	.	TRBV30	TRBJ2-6	TGTGCCTGGAGTGAGGGGGCTGGGGCCAACGTCCTGACTTTC	CAWSEGAGANVLTF
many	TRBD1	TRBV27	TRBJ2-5	TGTGCCAGCAGTTTATGGACAGGGCCCCAAGAGACCCAGTACTTC	CASSLWTGPQETQYF
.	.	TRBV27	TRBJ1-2	TGTGCCAGCAGTTTCCTCTCCCCCGGCGGGGGATGGGGTAGCTACACCTTC	CASSFLSPGGGWGSYTF
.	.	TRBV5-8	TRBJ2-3	TGTGCCAGCAGCTTAGGCGGGACTCCACCAGGGGATACGCAGTATTTT	CASSLGGTPPGDTQYF
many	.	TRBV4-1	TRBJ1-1	TGCGCCAGCAGCCAACTAGATACAGGGCTGACTGAAGCTTTCTTT	CASSQLDTGLTEAFF
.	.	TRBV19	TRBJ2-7	TGTGCCAGTAGTTACTCCCTAAATCACGGCTACGAGCAGTACTTC	CASSYSLNHGYEQYF
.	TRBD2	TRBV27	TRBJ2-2	TGTGCCAGCAGTTTTGGGCTAGCGGTCACCGGGGAGCTGTTTTTT	CASSFGLAVTGELFF
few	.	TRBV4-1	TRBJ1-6	TGCGCCAGCAGCCAAGAAGCAGGCTTCGGTTCACCCCTCCACTTT	CASSQEAGFGSPLHF
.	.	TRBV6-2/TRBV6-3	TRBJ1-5	TGTGTCAGCAGAATGACAGGCCACAATCAGCCCCAGCATTTT	CVSRMTGHNQPQHF
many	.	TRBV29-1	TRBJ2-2	TGCAGCGTTGAAATGGGGCAGGGACGAATCGGGGAGCTGTTTTTT	CSVEMGQGRIGELFF
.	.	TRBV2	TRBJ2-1	TGTGCCAGCATCGGCTACTCCTACAATGAGCAGTTCTTC	CASIGYSYNEQFF
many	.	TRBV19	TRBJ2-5	TGTGCCAGTAAACCACGACTAGAGGAGACCCAGTACTTC	CASKPRLEETQYF
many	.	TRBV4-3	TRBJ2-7	TGCGCCAGCAGCCAAGATAGGTCAGGGGTATCCTACGAGCAGTACTTC	CASSQDRSGVSYEQYF
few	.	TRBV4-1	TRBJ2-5	TGCGCCAGCAGCCAAAGTCCTGTGATGGGAGAGACCCAGTACTTC	CASSQSPVMGETQYF
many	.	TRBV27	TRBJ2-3	TGTGCCAGCAGTTCCCCCATTGCAGATACGCAGTATTTT	CASSSPIADTQYF
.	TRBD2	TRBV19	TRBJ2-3	TGTGCCAGTAGTATAGTGGGGGGGGAAACAGATACGCAGTATTTT	CASSIVGGETDTQYF
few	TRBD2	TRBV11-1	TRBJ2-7	TGTGCCAGCAGCGCTGGGGGGAGGGGCGAGCAGTACTTC	CASSAGGRGEQYF
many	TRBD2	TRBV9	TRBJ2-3	TGTGCCAGCAGCGCGGGGACTAGCGGGGGATACGCCACCCTCACAGATACGCAGTATTTT	CASSAGTSGGYATLTDTQYF
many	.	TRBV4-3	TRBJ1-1	TGCGCCAGCAGCCAAGCTGTGTTAGGGGGCACTGAAGCTTTCTTT	CASSQAVLGGTEAFF
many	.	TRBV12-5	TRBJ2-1	TGTGCTAGTGCACAGGACCGTGAGCAGTTCTTC	CASAQDREQFF
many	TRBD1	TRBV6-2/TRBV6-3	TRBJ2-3	TGTGCCAGCAGTTACACCGGGACAGCGTCTGGCACAGATACGCAGTATTTT	CASSYTGTASGTDTQYF
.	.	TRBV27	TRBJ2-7	TGTGCCAGCAGTTTGGCGGTACACTCCTACGAGCAGTACTTC	CASSLAVHSYEQYF
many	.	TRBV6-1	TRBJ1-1	TGTGCCAGCAGTGTCCTCGGTACTGAAGCTTTCTTT	CASSVLGTEAFF
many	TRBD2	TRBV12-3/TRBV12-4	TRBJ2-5	TGTGCCAGCAGTTTATCCCGCCTAGCGGGGGACGAGACCCAGTACTTC	CASSLSRLAGDETQYF
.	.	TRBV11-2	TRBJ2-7	TGTGCCAGTGAGGACAGTATCTCCTACGAGCAGTACTTC	CASEDSISYEQYF
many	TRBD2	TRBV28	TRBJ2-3	TGTGCCAGCAGTTCCCTTCTTCTTCTAACTAGCGGGAGGTCAGATACGCAGTATTTT	CASSSLLLLTSGRSDTQYF
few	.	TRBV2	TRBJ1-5	TGTGCCAGCAGTGACAATATGGGACTACAGCCCCAGCATTTT	CASSDNMGLQPQHF
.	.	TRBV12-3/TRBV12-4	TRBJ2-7	TGTGCCAGCACTCCCTCTTCGGGTTTCGACGAGCAGTACTTC	CASTPSSGFDEQYF
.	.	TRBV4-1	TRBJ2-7	TGCGCCAGCGGCCAAGGAGGGGGCGCGTCTGAGCAGTACTTC	CASGQGGGASEQYF
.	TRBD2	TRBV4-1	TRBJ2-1	TGCGCCAGCAGCCAAGGGGGGACTAGCGGGATATTTGTGTCGGGAGAGCAGTTCTTC	CASSQGGTSGIFVSGEQFF
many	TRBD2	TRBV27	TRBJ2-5	TGTGCCAGCAGTCCCTGGACTAGCGCGGAAGAGACCCAGTACTTC	CASSPWTSAEETQYF
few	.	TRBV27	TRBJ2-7	TGTGCCAGCAGTTGGGCTCCTGCTTCCCACGAGCAGTACTTC	CASSWAPASHEQYF
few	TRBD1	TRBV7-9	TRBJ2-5	TGTGCCAGCAGCGAAGTCCCTTCGTGGGACAGGGGGGAGACCCAGTACTTC	CASSEVPSWDRGETQYF
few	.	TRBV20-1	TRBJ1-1	TGCAGTGCTAACAACTACGAGGTGCATGAAGCTTTCTTT	CSANNYEVHEAFF
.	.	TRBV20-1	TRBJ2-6	TGCAGTGCCCCTCCCCCCTCTGGGGCCAACGTCCTGACTTTC	CSAPPPSGANVLTF
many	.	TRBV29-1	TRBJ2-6	TGCAGCGTTGAAGAGGGTTTCGTTTCGAGTTTTGGGGGGGCCAACGTCCTGACTTTC	CSVEEGFVSSFGGANVLTF
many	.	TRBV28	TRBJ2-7	TGTGCCAGCAGGGACACCGGCTCCTACGAGCAGTACTTC	CASRDTGSYEQYF
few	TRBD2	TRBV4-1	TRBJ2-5	TGCGCCAGCAGCCATTGGGGGGGGGGGCAAGAGACCCAGTACTTC	CASSHWGGGQETQYF
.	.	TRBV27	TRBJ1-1	TGTGCCAGCAGTCAGACAGTGGACACTGAAGCTTTCTTT	CASSQTVDTEAFF
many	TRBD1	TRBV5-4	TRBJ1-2	TGTGCCGGAAGGGGGCGAGGACTTAACTATGGCTACACCTTC	CAGRGRGLNYGYTF
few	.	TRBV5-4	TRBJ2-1	TGTGCCAGCAGCCCCTTTACGGGACAAGCATACAATGAGCAGTTCTTC	CASSPFTGQAYNEQFF
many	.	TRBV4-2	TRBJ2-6	TGTGCCAGCAGCCAAGAAGGCGGCGGGGCCAACGTCCTGACTTTC	CASSQEGGGANVLTF
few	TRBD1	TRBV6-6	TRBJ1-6	TGTGCCAGCAGTTACGGTCCAGGGGGAGGGAATTCACCCCTCCACTTT	CASSYGPGGGNSPLHF
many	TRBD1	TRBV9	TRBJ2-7	TGTGCCAGCAGCGTATCGGGACAGGGACTCCCCTACGAGCAGTACTTC	CASSVSGQGLPYEQYF
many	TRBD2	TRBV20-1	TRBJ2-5	TGCAGTGTAGGACTAGCGGGGGGGCTTGATATCCCCCAGTACTTC	CSVGLAGGLDIPQYF
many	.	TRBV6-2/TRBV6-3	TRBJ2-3	TGTGCCAGCGGCCAGGCGAACACAGATACGCAGTATTTT	CASGQANTDTQYF
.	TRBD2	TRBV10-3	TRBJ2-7	TGTGCCATCGGTGATGGGACTAGCGTTGACGAGCAGTACTTC	CAIGDGTSVDEQYF
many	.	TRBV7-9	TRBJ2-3	TGTGCCAGCAGCTTAGGGGGTATAGATACGCAGTATTTT	CASSLGGIDTQYF
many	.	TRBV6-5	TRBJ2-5	TGTGCCAGCAGTTACTCGATAGGTCCCTCCCAAGAGACCCAGTACTTC	CASSYSIGPSQETQYF
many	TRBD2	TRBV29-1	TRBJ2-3	TGCAGCGTTTATCCCGGGACTAGCGGGAGGGTTACAGATACGCAGTATTTT	CSVYPGTSGRVTDTQYF
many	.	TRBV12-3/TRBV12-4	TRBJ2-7	TGTGCCAGCAGTCTCTACGCAGGGACTCCATACCCCTACGAGCAGTACTTC	CASSLYAGTPYPYEQYF